One sample yielded the 23 T cell receptor beta chains listed below, sequenced in a study of blood T cell repertoires in COVID-19. The protocol was immunoSEQ multiplex PCR, while the TCRdb copy is restricted to in-frame clones and leaves out a portion. The table lists over 250,000 clones, roughly 90% of them singletons. The sequenced sample consisted of peripheral blood. The receptor set was obtained from a woman aged 60-75 years with acute or convalescent COVID-19.

The CDR3 DNA is TGCAGTGCTAGTAGAACGGGAGGGGGGGTCAATGAGCAGTTCTTC. Translation: CSASRTGGGVNEQFF. The V gene is TRBV20-1, the J gene TRBJ2-1, with TRBD2 matching over 8 bases. The CDR3 covers 15 residues. In germline, CDR1 is DFQATT, CDR2 SNEGSKA (reference sequence). The trim removed 3 bases at V and 6 bases at J, leaving 10 bases unmatched.

In the case of this clone: Other DNA sequences in this specimen translate into the identical CDR3. CDR3 loop: CASSLGQGNEKLFF. The DNA of the CDR3 is TGCGCCAGCAGCTTGGGACAGGGTAATGAAAAACTGTTTTTT. V and J are TRBV5-1 and TRBJ1-4; 7 nucleotides match TRBD1. J lost 4 bases, V lost 0 bases, and 0 bases had no gene match. The CDR3 consists of 14 residues. The germline CDR1 and CDR2 sequences are SGHRS and YFSETQ.

The chain couples TRBV6-5 to TRBJ1-4; TRBD1 aligns across 10 bases. J gave up 8 bases and V 6 bases, and 6 bases lay outside the gene matches. Germline lookup yields CDR1 MNHEY and CDR2 SVGAGI. The CDR3 has 14 residues. The CDR3 DNA sequence: TGTGCCAGCAGCCCGGGACAGGGGAGGGAAAAACTGTTTTTT. Translation gives CASSPGQGREKLFF.

The chain recombines TRBV19 with TRBJ1-3; D is possibly TRBD1 (6 bases). Germline V gives CDR1 LNHDA, CDR2 SQIVND (reference sequence). The CDR3 has 15 residues. V was clipped by 5 bases and J by 1 base, with 12 bases between them. CDR3 nucleotides: TGTGCCAGTAGTCCAGGGGAAGTTTCTGGAAACACCATATATTTT. This sequence encodes CASSPGEVSGNTIYF.

J is TRBJ1-5 and V is TRBV4-3, with 7 bases identical to TRBD1. There are 15 residues in the CDR3. V shed 0 bases, J shed 4 bases, and the junction held 3 bases outside the gene matches. Germline V gene sequence: CDR1 LGHNA, CDR2 YSLEER. The DNA for the CDR3 is TGCGCCAGCAGCCAAGATGGGACAGTAAATCAGCCCCAGCATTTT. This sequence encodes CASSQDGTVNQPQHF.

The J gene is TRBJ1-2, the V gene TRBV10-3; a possible D gene is TRBD1 (6 bases). V was trimmed by 10 bases and J by 2 bases, leaving 17 bases between them. The CDR3 has 14 residues. Germline V CDR1 and CDR2: ENHRY, SYGVKD. CDR3: CATQPRDTNYGYTF. The CDR3 nucleotides are TGTGCCACCCAGCCCCGGGACACCAACTATGGCTACACCTTC.

The chain joins TRBV7-9 to TRBJ1-4, with D hard to call. V lost 8 bases and J 4 bases, leaving 8 bases between the germline ends. Germline V gene data show CDR1 as SEHNR and CDR2 as FQNEAQ (reference sequence). The CDR3 is 12 amino acids. Here the CDR3 reads CASSADNEKLFF. CDR3 coding DNA: TGTGCCAGCTCGGCGGATAATGAAAAACTGTTTTTT. The full variable domain, its missing parts supplied by reference TRBV7-9 and TRBJ1-4, is DTGVSQNPRHKITKRGQNVTFRCDPISEHNRLYWYRQTLGQGPEFLTYFQNEAQLEKSRLLSDRFSAERPKGSFSTLEIQRTEQGDSAMYLCASSADNEKLFFGSGTQLSVL.

This chain connects TRBV30 to TRBJ2-1, with TRBD2 as a possible D gene (6 bases). Germline assignment: CDR1 GTSNPN and CDR2 SVGIG (reference sequence). The ends were cut back, 0 bases at V and 6 bases at J, with 12 bases in the middle. The CDR3 extends over 14 amino acids. The CDR3 here is CAWSVWGETNEQFF. For the CDR3, the DNA is TGTGCCTGGAGTGTATGGGGGGAGACCAATGAGCAGTTCTTC.

V gene TRBV12-3 or TRBV12-4 combines with J gene TRBJ1-1; D unresolved. Trimming stripped 2 bases from V and 6 bases from J, with 10 bases between. This CDR3 is 13 amino acids long. CDR3 DNA: TGTGCCAGCAGTTTACCGGGGATCGCTGAAGCTTTCTTT. As protein: CASSLPGIAEAFF.

CDR3: CSVEAGGWRNTGELFF. The CDR3 DNA is TGCAGCGTTGAAGCAGGGGGTTGGAGGAACACCGGGGAGCTGTTTTTT. The chain has TRBV29-1 and TRBJ2-2, with TRBD1 matching 7 bases. The CDR3 extends over 16 amino acids. Germline CDR1 SQVTM, CDR2 ANQGSEA. Trimming removed 1 base from V and 1 base from J; junction bases left unmatched: 6.

This sequence joins TRBV11-1 and TRBJ2-4, with D possibly being TRBD1 (5 bases). The CDR3 is 16 residues long. Germline assignment: CDR1 SGHAT and CDR2 FQDESV (reference sequence). The V gene lost 1 base and the J gene lost 6 bases, with 16 bases spanning the gap. In DNA, the CDR3 is TGTGCCAGCAGCTTAGTTATTGGCCAGGGTGGAAACATTCAGTACTTC. Residues: CASSLVIGQGGNIQYF.

This clone is a singleton in its sample. V gene TRBV7-9 combines with J gene TRBJ1-5; TRBD1 is a possible D gene (5 bases). Trimming removed 3 bases from V and 7 bases from J, with 16 bases in between. The CDR3 consists of 15 residues. CDR1 and CDR2 (germline): SEHNR, FQNEAQ (reference sequence). The CDR3 is CASSLGEGVGQPQHF. The CDR3 bases are TGTGCCAGCAGCTTGGGCGAAGGGGTAGGACAGCCCCAGCATTTT. The full variable domain, completed using reference TRBV7-9 and TRBJ1-5, is DTGVSQNPRHKITKRGQNVTFRCDPISEHNRLYWYRQTLGQGPEFLTYFQNEAQLEKSRLLSDRFSAERPKGSFSTLEIQRTEQGDSAMYLCASSLGEGVGQPQHFGDGTRLSIL.

The J gene is TRBJ1-1, the V gene TRBV6-4, with 8 nucleotides matching TRBD1. Germline CDR1 is MRHNA and CDR2 is SNTAGT. The CDR3 totals 16 residues. Losses at the gene ends were 5 bases for V and 4 bases for J; bases not matched to a gene: 12. The CDR3 coding sequence is TGTGCCAGCAGTTCCGGACAGGGTGGACTAGGCACTGAAGCTTTCTTT. This translates into CASSSGQGGLGTEAFF.

V usage is TRBV7-3 and J usage is TRBJ2-1; D unresolved. The germline CDR1 and CDR2 sequences are SGHTA and FQGTGA. CDR3 size: 11 residues. The V end was cut by 2 bases, the J end by 11 bases, with 7 bases between. CDR3 nucleotides: TGTGCCAGCAGCTTAGGCGGCAAGCAGTTCTTC. Amino acids: CASSLGGKQFF.

The chain joins TRBV14 to TRBJ2-7; weak D call: TRBD2 (5 bases). Germline assignment: CDR1 SGHDN and CDR2 FVKESK. This CDR3 is 13 amino acids long. Trimming took off 1 base at V and 6 bases at J, with 10 bases between the two ends. The CDR3 is CASSQVRGSEQYF. The CDR3 DNA reads as TGTGCCAGCAGCCAAGTTCGGGGAAGCGAGCAGTACTTC.

V usage is TRBV3-1 (or the pseudogene TRBV3-2) and J usage is TRBJ2-1; the match to TRBD1 covers 7 bases. With 3 bases clipped from V and 1 base from J, the junction kept 3 bases outside the gene matches. CDR3 length: 15 residues. CDR1 and CDR2 from the germline V gene are LGHDT and YNNKEL (reference sequence). This CDR3 is CASSQNRGSYNEQFF. In nucleotides, the CDR3 is TGTGCCAGCAGCCAGAACAGGGGATCCTACAATGAGCAGTTCTTC.

The chain employs TRBV19 and TRBJ1-4; TRBD1 might be the D (5 bases). Germline V gives CDR1 LNHDA, CDR2 SQIVND (reference sequence). V was pared by 5 bases and J by 4 bases, with 14 bases between. This CDR3 spans 15 amino acids. In nucleotides, the CDR3 is TGTGCCAGTAGTTCCCCTAGACAGAGTAATGAAAAACTGTTTTTT. Its translation is CASSSPRQSNEKLFF.

J is TRBJ1-3 and V is TRBV28, with D tentatively TRBD1 (6 bases). V was pared by 6 bases and J by 0 bases, with 15 bases between. Per germline, CDR1 MDHEN and CDR2 SYDVKM. The CDR3 is made up of 16 amino acids. CDR3 amino acids: CASSPVAGASGNTIYF. CDR3 nucleotide sequence: TGTGCCAGCAGCCCTGTTGCAGGGGCCTCTGGAAACACCATATATTTT.

The CDR3 DNA sequence: TGTGCCAGCAGCTTATGGAGTACAGGCCCCTACAATGAGCAGTTCTTC. This codes for CASSLWSTGPYNEQFF. The rearrangement links TRBV7-3 to TRBJ2-1, with a tentative D call TRBD1 (5 bases). The CDR3 contains 16 residues. V gave up 2 bases and J gave up 2 bases, with 13 bases separating them. Looked up from germline, CDR1 is SGHTA and CDR2 is FQGTGA.

The J gene is TRBJ2-1, the V gene TRBV11-2, with a tentative D call TRBD2 (5 bases). Germline values: CDR1 SGHAT, CDR2 FQNNGV. The CDR3 contains 15 residues. Trimming stripped 8 bases from V and 6 bases from J, with 20 bases between. The CDR3 reads CASRIRGPDSNEQFF. The CDR3 nucleotides are TGTGCCAGCCGAATAAGAGGGCCAGACTCCAATGAGCAGTTCTTC.

This clone was recorded once. This chain's CDR3 is CASSVNTGMGNEKLFF. The CDR3, as DNA: TGTGCCAGCAGCGTTAACACAGGGATGGGAAATGAAAAACTGTTTTTT. The chain is built from TRBV9 and TRBJ1-4, with D possibly matching TRBD1 (6 bases). The CDR3 has 16 residues. V lost 2 bases, J lost 5 bases, and 16 bases lay in between. Germline-derived CDR1 and CDR2 are SGDLS and YYNGEE.

V is TRBV6-2 or TRBV6-3 and J is TRBJ2-2; 7 bases line up with TRBD2. The CDR3 contains 14 residues. Germline values: CDR1 MNHEY, CDR2 SVGEGT. The trim removed 5 bases at V and 2 bases at J, leaving 2 bases unmatched. In nucleotides, the CDR3 is TGTGCCAGCAGTGCGGGGGATAACACCGGGGAGCTGTTTTTT. This codes for CASSAGDNTGELFF.

The chain employs TRBV24-1 and TRBJ2-3, with 10 nucleotides matching TRBD2. The CDR3 contains 19 residues. V lost 4 bases to trimming and J lost 5 bases; unmatched junction nucleotides: 17. CDR1 and CDR2 (germline): KGHDR, SFDVKD. Written as DNA, the CDR3 is TGTGCCACCAGTGAATGGGGTACGACTAGCGGGCGAAAAGGAGATACGCAGTATTTT. Amino acids: CATSEWGTTSGRKGDTQYF.